These T cell receptor beta chains were read from a single sample in a study of cytomegalovirus exposure and HLA in healthy donors. Here immunoSEQ multiplex PCR was the method, and the copy in TCRdb shows in-frame clones only, minus some. Here the sample spans some 170,000 clones, roughly 77% being singletons. Sequences were obtained from PBMCs. The receptors were sampled from a man between 18 and 35 years old in good health and CMV-seropositive. Each CDR3 is given with its conserved first and last residue. D genes are given only for firm matches. Clone size is stated in some rows and not others, as once, few, many or a class when expanded.

DNA: TGTGCCAGCAGCAAAGTCAGGGGGGTCCCACCCAATCAGCCCCAGCATTTT; CDR3: CASSKVRGVPPNQPQHF; V: TRBV21-1; D: -; J: TRBJ1-5; size: few
DNA: TGTGCCAGCAGCCCCACAGGGACCGCTAGAAGGAACACTGAAGCTTTCTTT; CDR3: CASSPTGTARRNTEAFF; V: TRBV7-9; D: -; J: TRBJ1-1; size: -
DNA: TGTGCCAGCAGTTTATTACAGGGGTCGGGGGGCTACACCTTC; CDR3: CASSLLQGSGGYTF; V: TRBV27; D: TRBD1; J: TRBJ1-2; size: -
DNA: TGTGCCAGCAACCCTTCAAAAGGTCGGGGGTCACCCCTCCACTTT; CDR3: CASNPSKGRGSPLHF; V: TRBV6-1; D: -; J: TRBJ1-6; size: few
DNA: TGTGCCAGCAGGAAGGGGGGGGATGAGCAGTTCTTC; CDR3: CASRKGGDEQFF; V: TRBV2; D: -; J: TRBJ2-1; size: -
DNA: TGTGCCAGCAGCCTGACAGGGGACTATGGCTACACCTTC; CDR3: CASSLTGDYGYTF; V: TRBV5-4; D: TRBD1; J: TRBJ1-2; size: once
DNA: TGTGCCAGCAGCTTAGGCGGGTCGAACACTGAAGCTTTCTTT; CDR3: CASSLGGSNTEAFF; V: TRBV7-3; D: -; J: TRBJ1-1; size: few
DNA: TGTGCCTGGAGTGTACCTGGGACAGGGGGTGACTTAGGAGATACGCAGTATTTT; CDR3: CAWSVPGTGGDLGDTQYF; V: TRBV30; D: TRBD1; J: TRBJ2-3; size: few
DNA: TGTGCCAGCAGTTTATCCCGGACAGGCTACTATGGCTACACCTTC; CDR3: CASSLSRTGYYGYTF; V: TRBV28; D: TRBD1; J: TRBJ1-2; size: few
DNA: TGCGCCAGCAGCCCAGGGGTGTTTAGTAATTCACCCCTCCACTTT; CDR3: CASSPGVFSNSPLHF; V: TRBV4-1; D: -; J: TRBJ1-6; size: -
DNA: TGTGCCAGCAGCTTAGGAACAGCGGACTATGGCTACACCTTC; CDR3: CASSLGTADYGYTF; V: TRBV7-2; D: -; J: TRBJ1-2; size: -
DNA: TGTGCCAGCAGCTTAGATCGAGGGGGAAACAGGGGCACTGAAGCTTTCTTT; CDR3: CASSLDRGGNRGTEAFF; V: TRBV11-3; D: TRBD1; J: TRBJ1-1; size: -
DNA: TGTGCCTCAATCTTAGCGGATCTAATGAACACTGAAGCTTTCTTT; CDR3: CASILADLMNTEAFF; V: TRBV6-1; D: -; J: TRBJ1-1; size: -
DNA: TGCGCCAGCAGCTCGAACACAGGGGACACCGGGGAGCTGTTTTTT; CDR3: CASSSNTGDTGELFF; V: TRBV5-1; D: TRBD1; J: TRBJ2-2; size: -
DNA: TGTGCCAGTAGTATAGATCCCCTGGGACACAATTCACCCCTCCACTTT; CDR3: CASSIDPLGHNSPLHF; V: TRBV19; D: -; J: TRBJ1-6; size: -
DNA: TGCGCCAGCAGCTTGCAGGGGGTGGGTTATGGCTACACCTTC; CDR3: CASSLQGVGYGYTF; V: TRBV5-1; D: TRBD1; J: TRBJ1-2; size: few
DNA: TGCGCCAGCAGTGAGTCTGGGGGAGGGAACACTGAAGCTTTCTTT; CDR3: CASSESGGGNTEAFF; V: TRBV10-2; D: -; J: TRBJ1-1; size: many
DNA: TGTGCCAGCAGGGAACCCGTGACAGATGGCTACACCTTC; CDR3: CASREPVTDGYTF; V: TRBV6-6; D: -; J: TRBJ1-2; size: -
DNA: TGTGCCAGCAGTTGGACAGGGAAAGAGACCCAGTACTTC; CDR3: CASSWTGKETQYF; V: TRBV28; D: TRBD1; J: TRBJ2-5; size: -
DNA: TGTGCCGTCCGGCCTAGCGGTTACAATGAGCAGTTCTTC; CDR3: CAVRPSGYNEQFF; V: TRBV10-3; D: TRBD2; J: TRBJ2-1; size: -
DNA: TGTGCCAGCTCATGGGGGGACAGGATCTATGGCTACACCTTC; CDR3: CASSWGDRIYGYTF; V: TRBV5-6; D: TRBD1; J: TRBJ1-2; size: -
DNA: TGTGCCAGCAGCTTAGCGCGAGGGCAGGGGGTGGTAGCTTTCTTT; CDR3: CASSLARGQGVVAFF; V: TRBV7-8; D: TRBD1; J: TRBJ1-1; size: -
DNA: TGTGCCAGCAGGCCTAGGGACAGGACGGTAAACTATGGCTACACCTTC; CDR3: CASRPRDRTVNYGYTF; V: TRBV6-6; D: TRBD1; J: TRBJ1-2; size: few
DNA: TGTGCCAGTAGGAGGGGGGGGCGGGTAGGTAGGAACACTGAAGCTTTCTTT; CDR3: CASRRGGRVGRNTEAFF; V: TRBV19; D: -; J: TRBJ1-1; size: few
DNA: TGTGCTAGCAGCTTAGCCGGGACTTCAGATACGCAGTATTTT; CDR3: CASSLAGTSDTQYF; V: TRBV7-7; D: -; J: TRBJ2-3; size: -
DNA: TGCGCCAGCAGCCAAGACGGGTTGAGCGTATACTATGGCTACACCTTC; CDR3: CASSQDGLSVYYGYTF; V: TRBV4-1; D: -; J: TRBJ1-2; size: -
DNA: TGTGCCATCAGTGAGGCAGTGGACAGCTTCACCTACAATGAGCAGTTCTTC; CDR3: CAISEAVDSFTYNEQFF; V: TRBV10-3; D: -; J: TRBJ2-1; size: -
DNA: TGTGCCAGCAGCCAACGGACAGGGGGCAATGGCTACACCTTC; CDR3: CASSQRTGGNGYTF; V: TRBV5-4; D: TRBD1; J: TRBJ1-2; size: -